This TCR beta chain is drawn from a study of T cells in Graves' hyperthyroidism and ophthalmopathy (dated by TCRdb to about 2019). In the study overall: Peripheral blood was collected at initial diagnosis, before any treatment. Prospective prediction of ophthalmopathy was tested in an independent validation cohort of fewer than 20 hyperthyroidism patients and around 16 patients who later progressed to ophthalmopathy. A discovery cohort of about 95 patients, approximately 45 with Graves' ophthalmopathy and under 60 with stable Graves' hyperthyroidism, was used to find distinguishing TCR V-J signatures. After sampling, hyperthyroidism patients received methimazole starting at 30 mg daily, and ophthalmopathy patients received high-dose intravenous methylprednisolone. The paper describes TCR Vbeta CDR3 sequencing of 140 or so peripheral blood samples, made up of approximately 40 ophthalmopathy patients, roughly 80 hyperthyroidism patients and approximately 17 progressor patients. For training and testing, the approximately 97 patients in the discovery cohort were randomly divided in a 7:3 ratio. In addition, the study compared T-cell repertoires in thyroid tissue and in blood from roughly 6 Graves' hyperthyroidism patients. Overall results and qualifications from the work: In validation, progression to ophthalmopathy was predicted by the model with 70% to 71% sensitivity and 72.22% specificity, a median of about 6.4 months before onset. No statistical method was used to fix the sample size in advance, and group allocation was not hidden from the investigators. Most expanded thyroid clonotypes (frequency above 0.001) were also found in blood, which suggests that blood repertoires may mirror thyroid immune responses. A 13 V-J signature model separated ophthalmopathy from stable hyperthyroidism, with around 91% sensitivity and 81.08% specificity in cross-validation and 80%/75% in testing.

In the ophthalmopathy patients, disease was moderately to severely active, with a Clinical Activity Score of 3 or more, a NOSPECS grade of 4 or more, and a duration of less than 3 months. Any patient with an uncontrolled infection, another autoimmune disease, pregnancy or lactation was excluded. Diagnoses were established on the basis of clinical symptoms, serum thyroxine and TRAb, thyroid ultrasound, and orbital computed tomography. PBMCs were isolated from approximately 10 ml of fresh peripheral blood by Ficoll-Paque density gradient centrifugation. Trizol reagent was used to extract total RNA, and RNA quality was then checked on an Agilent 2100 Bioanalyzer. The TCR beta CDR3 regions were amplified from the RNA transcripts. The first round of RT-PCR for the TCR CDR3 was performed with the HTBI primer set and the Qiagen OneStep RT-PCR kit. Libraries were constructed in a second round of multiplex PCR, after which size selection and purification were carried out. Sequencing of the libraries was done on an Illumina HiSeq2000 using paired-end 100 bp reads. The study's own analysis went as follows. SOAPnuke was used to process the raw data, throwing out any read that contained adapters or uncalled bases, had a mean Phred below 15, or lacked an exact constant-primer or identifier match. High-quality paired reads were merged with COPE v1.2.5, and unique nucleotide sequences were defined as clonotypes. Clonotypes were aligned to IMGT TRBV, TRBD and TRBJ reference segments using MiTCR v1.1. Only V-J combinations with frequency above 0.0001, covering 99.2% of repertoires, were analysed. A TCS score was defined as the ratio of F50 (clonal expansion) to E x V (chaos), with BLOSUM62-based TCRdist applied between CDR3 peptides within each V-J. Welch's t-statistics and random forest reduced roughly 530 V-J features to fewer than 15, which were used in a naive Bayes classifier (R e1071). Using fastp trimming at Q25 and MiXCR clonotype assembly, TCRdb reanalyzed the public sequencing data and kept in-frame beta chains. Each CDR3 protein appears once, grouped with its most common genes and DNA. None of the V and J calls come from the authors' own analysis; TCRdb made them. The sample profile shows around 340,000 distinct CDR3 sequences; 18% of them were found once. Less than 20% of the sample comes from the top ten.

This clonotype was counted many times. Its antigen is still unknown. No qualities accompany the bases; no much larger clone lies one base away. This sequence originates from a woman in her forties with Graves' ophthalmopathy. The sample comprised blood.

The CDR3 region reads CASSRGTSSTEAFF. DNA sequence: TGTGCCAGCAGCCGAGGGACTTCTAGCACTGAAGCTTTCTTT. The sequence links TRBV7-9 to TRBJ1-1; TRBD1 might be the D gene, on 5 matching bases. CDR1 is given as SEHNR and CDR2 as FQNEAQ, both from the germline V gene (reference sequence). The CDR3 runs 14 amino acids, cysteine and phenylalanine included. Left in the record is the CDR3 DNA by itself, 42 bases read in frame from the first base. V and J lose 5 bases and 4 bases, and a span of 14 bases separates them.